This T cell receptor (beta chain) originates from a study of shared clonotypes between healthy human individuals. Findings and limits, study-wide: Among non-shared clonotypes, generation probabilities were lower than among those shared by all four donors.

This CDR3 is 15 amino acids long. Germline V CDR1 and CDR2: MDHEN, SYDVKM. V lost 8 bases to trimming and J lost 6 bases, with 20 bases between them. Sequencing was performed with immunoSEQ multiplex PCR; in TCRdb, only in-frame clones are kept and a portion is missing. The sample consists of around 2.5 million clones, 90% to 95% of them appearing once. Concerning this clone: Its antigen is not known.

The chain recombines TRBV28 with TRBJ2-1; the D gene is possibly TRBD2 (5 bases). The source of this sequence is a man aged 18 to 30 in good health. Some clones in this sample may be carry-over from other donors' samples. The sequenced sample consisted of naive CD4+ T cells from PBMCs. Subset given: CD45RA+ positively selected. The CDR3 region has the DNA TGTGCCAGCGCTCAACGGGCCATTGGGAGCAATGAGCAGTTCTTC. It specifies CASAQRAIGSNEQFF.